The T cell receptor (beta chain) under discussion was sequenced for a study of graft-versus-host responses after intestinal transplantation. At the level of the study: Every transplant recipient was induced with anti-thymocyte globulin, then maintained on tacrolimus and steroids for approximately three years.

The V gene's germline CDR1 is PRHDT and CDR2 FYEKMQ (reference sequence). The V end lost 0 bases, the J end lost 11 bases, and 13 bases lay between the germline ends. The CDR3 length is 13 residues. The table came from immunoSEQ multiplex PCR; TCRdb's copy has only in-frame clones and leaves some out. The sample includes fewer than 70,000 clones, 80% to 95% of them seen just once. As for this clone: No antigen is known for it.

The study, taken as a whole, reports: The study associated peak circulating GvH clone levels with early post-transplant HvG declines. GvH clones detected in recipient marrow included some appearing first in ileum or blood.

The receptor was isolated from a human patient who received an intestinal transplant, so some T cells may come from the graft donor. This specimen consisted of bone marrow, obtained approximately 700 days after intestinal transplantation. The chain recombines TRBV13 with TRBJ1-1; D possibly corresponds to TRBD1 (6 bases). The CDR3 protein is CASSLGGQRMAFF. CDR3 nucleotide sequence: TGTGCCAGCAGCTTAGGCGGACAGCGGATGGCTTTCTTT.